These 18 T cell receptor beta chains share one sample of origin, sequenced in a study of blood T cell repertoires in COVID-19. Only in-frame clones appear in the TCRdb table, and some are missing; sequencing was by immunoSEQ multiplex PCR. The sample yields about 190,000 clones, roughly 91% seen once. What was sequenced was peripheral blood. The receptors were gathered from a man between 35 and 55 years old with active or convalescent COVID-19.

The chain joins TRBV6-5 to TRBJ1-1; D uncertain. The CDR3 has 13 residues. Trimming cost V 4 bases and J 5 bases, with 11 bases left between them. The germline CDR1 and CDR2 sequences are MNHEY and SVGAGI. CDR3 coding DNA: TGTGCCAGCAGTTCCGTCGGGGAAACTGAAGCTTTCTTT. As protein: CASSSVGETEAFF.

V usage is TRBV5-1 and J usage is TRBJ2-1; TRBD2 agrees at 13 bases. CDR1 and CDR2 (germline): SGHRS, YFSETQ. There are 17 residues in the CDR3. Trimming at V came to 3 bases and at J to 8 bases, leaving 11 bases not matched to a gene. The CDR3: CASSSALAGGREDEQFF. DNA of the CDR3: TGCGCCAGCAGCTCCGCACTAGCGGGGGGGCGCGAAGATGAGCAGTTCTTC. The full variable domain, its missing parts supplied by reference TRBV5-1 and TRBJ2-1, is KAGVTQTPRYLIKTRGQQVTLSCSPISGHRSVSWYQQTPGQGLQFLFEYFSETQRNKGNFPGRFSGRQFSNSRSEMNVSTLELGDSALYLCASSSALAGGREDEQFFGPGTRLTVL.

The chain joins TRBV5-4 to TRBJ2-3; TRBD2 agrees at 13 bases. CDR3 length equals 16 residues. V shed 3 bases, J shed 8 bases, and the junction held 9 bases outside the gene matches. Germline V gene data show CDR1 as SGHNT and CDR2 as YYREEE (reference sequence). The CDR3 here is CASSSPTSGGVPTQYF. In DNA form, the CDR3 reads TGTGCCAGCAGCTCACCTACTAGCGGGGGGGTTCCTACGCAGTATTTT.

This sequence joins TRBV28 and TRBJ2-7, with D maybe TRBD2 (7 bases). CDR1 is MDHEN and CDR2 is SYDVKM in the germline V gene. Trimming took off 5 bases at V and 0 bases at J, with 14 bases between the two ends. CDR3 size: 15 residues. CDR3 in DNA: TGTGCCAGCAGTCTTGGGGGCGGGAGCTCCTACGAGCAGTACTTC. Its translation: CASSLGGGSSYEQYF.

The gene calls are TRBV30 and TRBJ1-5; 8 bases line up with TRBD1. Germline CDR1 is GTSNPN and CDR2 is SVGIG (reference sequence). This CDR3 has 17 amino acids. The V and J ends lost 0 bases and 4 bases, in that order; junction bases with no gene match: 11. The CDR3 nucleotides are TGTGCCTGGAGTGTCCCCACCGGGACAGGTATGAATCAGCCCCAGCATTTT. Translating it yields CAWSVPTGTGMNQPQHF.

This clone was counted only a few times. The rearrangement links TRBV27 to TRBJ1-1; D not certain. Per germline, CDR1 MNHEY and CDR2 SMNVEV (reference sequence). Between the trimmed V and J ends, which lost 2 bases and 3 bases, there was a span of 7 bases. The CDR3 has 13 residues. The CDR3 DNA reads TGTGCCAGCAGTTTAGTCGGGGACACTGAAGCTTTCTTT. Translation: CASSLVGDTEAFF.

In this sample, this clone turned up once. CDR3 nucleotides: TGTGCCAGCAGCTTAATAGCGACTAGCTATAACGAGCAGTTCTTC. Translating gives CASSLIATSYNEQFF. The chain joins TRBV11-2 to TRBJ2-1, with TRBD2 matching over 7 bases. V lost 2 bases and J lost 10; bases outside the gene matches: 11. The CDR3 length is 15 residues. Germline loops: CDR1 SGHAT, CDR2 FQNNGV. Based on the CDR3 plus reference TRBV11-2 and TRBJ2-1, the full variable domain is EAGVAQSPRYKIIEKRQSVAFWCNPISGHATLYWYQQILGQGPKLLIQFQNNGVVDDSQLPKDRFSAERLKGVDSTLKIQPAKLEDSAVYLCASSLIATSYNEQFFGPGTRLTVL.

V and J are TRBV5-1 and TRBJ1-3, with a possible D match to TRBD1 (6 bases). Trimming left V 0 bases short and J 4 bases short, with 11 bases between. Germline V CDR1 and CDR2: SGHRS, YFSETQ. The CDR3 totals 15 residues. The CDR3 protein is CASSLDRVGGNTIYF. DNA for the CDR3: TGCGCCAGCAGCTTGGACAGGGTTGGCGGAAACACCATATATTTT.

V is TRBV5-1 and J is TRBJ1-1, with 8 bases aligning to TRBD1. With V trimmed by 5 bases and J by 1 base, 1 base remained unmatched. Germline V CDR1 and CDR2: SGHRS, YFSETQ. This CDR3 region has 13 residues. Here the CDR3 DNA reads TGCGCCAGCAGTGGACAGGGGAACACTGAAGCTTTCTTT. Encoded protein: CASSGQGNTEAFF.

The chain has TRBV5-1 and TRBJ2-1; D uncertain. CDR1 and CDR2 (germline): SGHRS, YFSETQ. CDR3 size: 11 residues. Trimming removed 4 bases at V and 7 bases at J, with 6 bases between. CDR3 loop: CASSLSNEQFF. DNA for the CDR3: TGCGCCAGCAGCCTTTCGAATGAGCAGTTCTTC.

In nucleotides, the CDR3 is TGTGCCAGCAGCAAAGGACAGAGATTGTACCAAGAGACCCAGTACTTC. Translation: CASSKGQRLYQETQYF. The chain uses TRBV5-5 and TRBJ2-5; perhaps TRBD1 as D (6 bases). With 4 bases removed from V and 0 bases from J, the gap between germline ends came to 16 bases. CDR1 is SGHKS, CDR2 YYEKEE, per germline (reference sequence). CDR3 length: 16 amino acids.

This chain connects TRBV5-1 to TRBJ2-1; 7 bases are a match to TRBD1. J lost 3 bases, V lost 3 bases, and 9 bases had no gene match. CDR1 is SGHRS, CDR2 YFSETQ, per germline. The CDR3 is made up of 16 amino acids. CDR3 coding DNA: TGCGCCAGCAGCTGGTCCCCCACAGGGGACTACAATGAGCAGTTCTTC. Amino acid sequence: CASSWSPTGDYNEQFF.

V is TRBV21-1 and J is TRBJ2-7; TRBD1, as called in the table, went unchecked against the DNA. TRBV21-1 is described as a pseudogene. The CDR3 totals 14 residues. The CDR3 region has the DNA TGTGCCAGCAGCAAATTGACAGAATCCTACGAGCAGTACTTC. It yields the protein CASSKLTESYEQYF.

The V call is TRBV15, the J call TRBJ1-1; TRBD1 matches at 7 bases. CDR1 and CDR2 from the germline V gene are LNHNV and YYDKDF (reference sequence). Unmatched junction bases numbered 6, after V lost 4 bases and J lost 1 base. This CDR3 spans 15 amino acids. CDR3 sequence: CATSNRQGKNTEAFF. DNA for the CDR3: TGTGCCACCAGCAACCGACAGGGTAAGAACACTGAAGCTTTCTTT.

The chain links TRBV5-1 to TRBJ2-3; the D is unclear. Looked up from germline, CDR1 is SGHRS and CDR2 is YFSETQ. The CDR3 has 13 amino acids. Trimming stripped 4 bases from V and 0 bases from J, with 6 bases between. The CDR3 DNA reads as TGCGCCAGCAGCGCTACTAGCACAGATACGCAGTATTTT. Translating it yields CASSATSTDTQYF.

The CDR3 spells CASSLRTGWTEAFF. DNA of the CDR3: TGTGCCAGCAGTTTGAGGACAGGGTGGACTGAAGCTTTCTTT. The chain couples TRBV27 to TRBJ1-1, with TRBD1 matching over 8 bases. The CDR3 is 14 amino acids. Germline V gene sequence: CDR1 MNHEY, CDR2 SMNVEV (reference sequence). V lost 3 bases and J lost 5; bases outside the gene matches: 5.

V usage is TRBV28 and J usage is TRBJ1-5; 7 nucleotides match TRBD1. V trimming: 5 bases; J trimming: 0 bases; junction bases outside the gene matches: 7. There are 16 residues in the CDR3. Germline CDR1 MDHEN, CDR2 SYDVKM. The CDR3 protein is CASSPQGGLSNQPQHF. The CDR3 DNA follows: TGTGCCAGCAGTCCGCAAGGGGGCCTTAGCAATCAGCCCCAGCATTTT.

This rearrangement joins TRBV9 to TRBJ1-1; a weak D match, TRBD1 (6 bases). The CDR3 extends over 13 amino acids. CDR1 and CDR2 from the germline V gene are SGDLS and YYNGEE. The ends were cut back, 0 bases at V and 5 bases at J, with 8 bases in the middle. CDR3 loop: CASSVGRGTEAFF. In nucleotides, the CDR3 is TGTGCCAGCAGCGTAGGCAGGGGAACTGAAGCTTTCTTT.